This T cell receptor beta chain was identified during a study of blood T cell repertoires in COVID-19. At the level of the study: Sources were T cells, B-cell-depleted T cells, or PBMCs; the material itself was cDNA or gDNA.

The table came from immunoSEQ multiplex PCR; TCRdb's copy has only in-frame clones and leaves some out. Of around 280,000 clones in the sample, nearly 90% were seen once. Germline lookup yields CDR1 KGHSH and CDR2 LQKENI. CDR3 length: 16 residues. V dropped 3 bases and J dropped 0 bases, with 12 bases sitting between them. Categorization into cohorts depended on clinical history that participants reported. The sequenced sample was PBMCs or T cells enriched from blood (not recorded which). The receptor was derived from a woman aged 18-29 years with acute COVID-19. The genes are TRBV18 and TRBJ1-3; D gene unclear. The CDR3 DNA sequence: TGTGCCAGCTCACCTTACGACGGGAGCTCTGGAAACACCATATATTTT. Amino acids: CASSPYDGSSGNTIYF.